This T cell receptor beta chain was sequenced in a study of T cell responses to AZD1222 COVID-19 vaccine. General study points: A reported finding is that nearly half of spike-specific TCRs target unmutated variant regions.

This clone was seen just once. Antigen: not known. The protocol was immunoSEQ multiplex PCR, while the TCRdb copy is restricted to in-frame clones and leaves out a portion. The data contain 80,000 to 100,000 clones, around 88% of them singletons. This receptor was taken from an adult who received the AZD1222 COVID-19 vaccine. Specimen: peripheral blood, collected 28 days after the second AZD1222 dose.

CDR3 bases: TGTGCCAGCAGCCCATTGGCGGGCAGGCGTAATTCACCCCTCCACTTT. Its translation is CASSPLAGRRNSPLHF. The gene calls are TRBV7-9 and TRBJ1-6, with D hard to call. Germline V gene sequence: CDR1 SEHNR, CDR2 FQNEAQ (reference sequence). The CDR3 extends over 16 amino acids. The V and J ends lost 5 bases and 6 bases respectively, with 17 bases between them.